A single sample is the source of the 3 T cell receptor beta chains below, sequenced in a study of T-cell reconstitution after alpha-beta-depleted transplantation in children. Unique molecular identifiers were incorporated when the TCRbeta library was constructed. A single record per CDR3 protein comes from TCRdb applying MiXCR to the PCR reads. The table has hundreds of thousands of distinct CDR3 sequences, 13% seen once. The specimen comprised PBMCs, sampled before TCRalphabeta/CD19-depleted stem cell transplant. The receptors stem from a girl aged 2 to 9 with congenital amegakaryocytic thrombocytopenia, due to receive a stem cell transplant.

This rearrangement joins TRBV6-5 to TRBJ1-3, with a tentative D call TRBD1 (5 bases). CDR3 length: 16 amino acids. Germline CDR1 and CDR2: MNHEY and SVGAGI. V gave up 6 bases and J gave up 0 bases, with 15 bases separating them. CDR3 DNA: TGTGCCAGCAGCCCCGCCGGGGGAAACTCTGGAAACACCATATATTTT. Translated: CASSPAGGNSGNTIYF.

This clonotype was counted between two and nine times. V is TRBV20-1 and J is TRBJ2-1; TRBD2 agrees at 7 bases. The CDR3 is made up of 17 amino acids. CDR1 is DFQATT and CDR2 is SNEGSKA in the germline V gene (reference sequence). The J segment lost 8 bases and the V segment lost 3 bases, leaving 19 bases of the junction unmatched. CDR3 sequence (DNA): TGCAGTGCTAGGGAGCAGATAGGGGCGGGAGCTGCGGATGAGCAGTTCTTC. Translation gives CSAREQIGAGAADEQFF.

Only a few counts were recorded for this clonotype. The chain has TRBV7-8 and TRBJ2-3; the D call may be TRBD1 or TRBD2 (6 bases each). Germline V gene lookup returns CDR1 SGHVS and CDR2 FQNEAQ. V dropped 6 bases and J dropped 7 bases, with 11 bases sitting between them. This CDR3 is built from 12 residues. The CDR3 region is CASRGGTNTQYF. Written as DNA, the CDR3 is TGTGCCAGCAGAGGGGGGACGAATACGCAGTATTTT.